The 11 T cell receptor beta chains reported below all come from one sample, sequenced in a study of radiation and T cells in renal cell carcinoma (dated by TCRdb to about 2020). In the paper's terms, the time point label means: blood 4 weeks post-SBRT, at nephrectomy. This specimen's treatment or condition label, interpreted: 15 Gy SBRT to primary tumor, nephrectomy 4 weeks later. Library creation used the immunoSEQ multiplex PCR assay. As stored in TCRdb, this immuneACCESS dataset retains in-frame rearrangements with V and J assigned. A fraction of the clones does not appear; measured against another copy, unresolved V genes explain less than half of the discrepancy, and the remainder lacks a known reason. This sample has over 85,000 clones in its table, and around 81% of those were observed once. The ten largest clones represent around 9.4% of the sample. The sequences come from blood, collected from a patient whose treatment included radiotherapy and nephrectomy. These receptors all come from a man aged 50 to 60 with renal cell carcinoma.

In its sample, this clone was seen once. The chain has TRBV15 and TRBJ1-1; D remains unclear. This CDR3 is 15 amino acids long. Trimming pared 0 bases from V and 1 base from J, leaving 9 bases between. The V gene's germline CDR1 is LNHNV and CDR2 YYDKDF (reference sequence). The CDR3 reads CATSRENRPNTEAFF. The CDR3 DNA follows: TGTGCCACCAGCAGAGAGAACAGACCGAACACTGAAGCTTTCTTT.

The chain carries TRBV5-5 and TRBJ1-1; D uncertain. The germline V and J ends were trimmed by 1 base and 0 bases, with 13 bases remaining between them. The germline gives CDR1 SGHKS, CDR2 YYEKEE (reference sequence). This CDR3 spans 16 amino acids. The CDR3 DNA reads TGTGCCAGCAGCTTGATTTCGGGAGTCATGAACACTGAAGCTTTCTTT. As protein: CASSLISGVMNTEAFF. Looking up the rest from reference TRBV5-5 and TRBJ1-1 gives the full variable domain: DAGVTQSPTHLIKTRGQQVTLRCSPISGHKSVSWYQQVLGQGPQFIFQYYEKEERGRGNFPDRFSARQFPNYSSELNVNALLLGDSALYLCASSLISGVMNTEAFFGQGTRLTVV.

This clone was seen a single time. The chain has TRBV6-1 and TRBJ1-5; no reliable D call. The CDR3 runs 13 residues. Trimming took 4 bases from V and 1 from J, leaving 5 bases between them. CDR1 and CDR2 from the germline V gene are MNHNS and SASEGT. This chain's CDR3 is CASSVWSNQPQHF. CDR3 nucleotides: TGTGCCAGCAGTGTTTGGAGCAATCAGCCCCAGCATTTT.

This clone was detected ten times or more. One junction end does not reproduce the germline sequence, and a read error may be involved. The chain uses TRBV9 and TRBJ1-1, with D possibly matching TRBD1 (6 bases). The CDR3 is 13 residues long. Germline-derived CDR1 and CDR2 are SGDLS and YYNGEE. The CDR3 DNA reads TGTGCCAGCAGCGTAGAACCCGCGGGGGGCAAGATCTTT. The encoded protein is CASSVEPAGGKIF.

The J gene is TRBJ2-5, the V gene TRBV9; D gene unclear. Germline CDR1 reads SGDLS; CDR2 reads YYNGEE. The CDR3 is 13 amino acids. With 0 bases removed from V and 1 base from J, the gap between germline ends came to 4 bases. The CDR3 coding sequence is TGTGCCAGCAGCGTAGATACCCAAGAGACCCAGTACTTC. Protein: CASSVDTQETQYF.

This sequence joins TRBV27 and TRBJ2-1, with 16 nucleotides matching TRBD2. Germline assignment: CDR1 MNHEY and CDR2 SMNVEV (reference sequence). V shed 6 bases and J 6 bases; nucleotides not matched to a gene: 5. This CDR3 comprises 16 residues. The CDR3 nucleotides are TGTGCCAGCAGGGGACTAGCGGGAGGGCCAAGCAATGAGCAGTTCTTC. It is translated as CASRGLAGGPSNEQFF.

V usage is TRBV30 and J usage is TRBJ2-7, with 10 bases that match TRBD1. CDR3 size: 13 residues. Losses at the gene ends were 1 base for V and 4 bases for J; bases not matched to a gene: 1. The V gene's germline CDR1 is GTSNPN and CDR2 SVGIG (reference sequence). In DNA form, the CDR3 reads TGTGCCTGGAGTGGGGACAGGGGTTACGAGCAGTACTTC. It is translated as CAWSGDRGYEQYF.

The chain employs TRBV19 and TRBJ1-6; TRBD1 matches at 10 bases. Trimming cost V 4 bases and J 6 bases; bases outside gene matches: 6. Germline V gene data show CDR1 as LNHDA and CDR2 as SQIVND (reference sequence). The CDR3 has 16 residues. The CDR3 reads CASSRDRDRGNSPLHF. CDR3 nucleotides: TGTGCCAGTAGTAGGGACCGGGACAGGGGTAATTCACCCCTCCACTTT. Based on the CDR3 plus reference TRBV19 and TRBJ1-6, the full variable domain is DGGITQSPKYLFRKEGQNVTLSCEQNLNHDAMYWYRQDPGQGLRLIYYSQIVNDFQKGDIAEGYSVSREKKESFPLTVTSAQKNPTAFYLCASSRDRDRGNSPLHFGNGTRLTVT.

This chain uses TRBV6-5 with TRBJ1-1, with unresolved D. CDR3 length: 13 amino acids. Germline V lookup: CDR1 MNHEY, CDR2 SVGAGI. Trimming pared 8 bases from V and 4 bases from J, leaving 14 bases between. The CDR3 DNA reads as TGTGCCAGCCGGATGGGGAGAATCACTGAAGCTTTCTTT. The encoded protein is CASRMGRITEAFF.

The chain carries TRBV7-9 and TRBJ1-2; TRBD1 agrees at 11 bases. V was clipped by 5 bases and J by 3 bases; unmatched bases: 5. CDR1 is SEHNR, CDR2 FQNEAQ, per germline (reference sequence). The CDR3 is 15 residues long. DNA of the CDR3: TGTGCCAGCAGCCCCCGGACAGGGGGCGACTATGGCTACACCTTC. Amino acids: CASSPRTGGDYGYTF.

The chain links TRBV30 to TRBJ1-3; D not certain. V was clipped by 0 bases and J by 0 bases, with 15 bases between them. CDR1 is GTSNPN, CDR2 SVGIG, per germline (reference sequence). The CDR3 has 17 residues. CDR3 amino acids: CAWSVPYLLGSGNTIYF. The CDR3 DNA sequence: TGTGCCTGGAGTGTACCCTATCTCCTGGGCTCTGGAAACACCATATATTTT.